The 29 T cell receptor beta chains in this list originate from one sample, sequenced in a study of vaccination effects on CD4 cells after COVID-19. Antigen-specific CD4+ T cells were first expanded with viral peptide pools by the ViraFEST assay and only then sequenced. It was after approximately 11 days of culture that CD4+ T cells were isolated. All vaccine recipients tested negative for nucleocapsid antibodies and had never contracted SARS-CoV-2 infection. Antigen specificity for these receptors is unknown. Clones were sequenced by immunoSEQ multiplex PCR, and TCRdb holds only the in-frame ones, with some missing. Here the sample spans some 41,000 clones, around 80% being singletons. Sequencing used CD4+ T cells from PBMCs cultured with SARS-CoV-2 spike peptides, obtained before COVID-19 vaccination. The origin of the receptors is a human donor who received a COVID-19 vaccine.

This clone has only one observation. The V call is TRBV6-5, the J call TRBJ1-1, with D uncertain. CDR3 length: 15 residues. V lost 0 bases and J lost 6, with 14 bases in between. Per the germline V gene, CDR1 is MNHEY and CDR2 is SVGAGI. In DNA, the CDR3 is TGTGCCAGCAGTTACTCGATATCGGTATCCCCTGAAGCTTTCTTT. Protein sequence: CASSYSISVSPEAFF.

The J gene is TRBJ2-2, the V gene TRBV3-1 (or the pseudogene TRBV3-2); D might be TRBD2 (6 bases). CDR3 size: 16 residues. Trimming cost V 5 bases and J 6 bases, with 19 bases left between them. Per the germline V gene, CDR1 is LGHDT and CDR2 is YNNKEL (reference sequence). CDR3 loop: CASSRDSVIGAGELFF. The CDR3 DNA follows: TGTGCCAGCAGCAGGGACTCGGTCATCGGGGCCGGGGAGCTGTTTTTT.

The chain combines TRBV18 with TRBJ1-5, with TRBD1 as a possible D gene (6 bases). CDR1 and CDR2 (germline): KGHSH, LQKENI. The CDR3 is made up of 14 amino acids. V gave up 9 bases and J gave up 3 bases, with 15 bases separating them. The CDR3 protein is CASRQTGDNQPQHF. CDR3 bases: TGTGCCAGTCGACAGACAGGAGACAATCAGCCCCAGCATTTT.

This sequence joins TRBV30 and TRBJ2-6; D is unclear. Trimming removed 5 bases from V and 2 bases from J, with 16 bases in between. Germline V gene data show CDR1 as GTSNPN and CDR2 as SVGIG (reference sequence). The CDR3 is 16 residues long. CDR3 residues: CAWQSRVFTGANVLTF. CDR3 nucleotide sequence: TGTGCCTGGCAAAGCCGCGTTTTCACTGGGGCCAACGTCCTGACTTTC.

The count of this clone is one. The chain joins TRBV28 to TRBJ1-2; D is unresolved. Germline V lookup: CDR1 MDHEN, CDR2 SYDVKM. This CDR3 region has 14 residues. V lost 2 bases to trimming and J lost 6 bases, with 13 bases between them. As DNA, the CDR3 is TGTGCCAGCAGTTTAACTTACCGTGCTAATGGCTACACCTTC. It is translated as CASSLTYRANGYTF.

CDR3 nucleotide sequence: TGTGCCAGCAGTTACGTGGGGGATCAGCCCCAGCATTTT. It is translated as CASSYVGDQPQHF. The chain has TRBV6-2 or TRBV6-3 and TRBJ1-5; tentative D call: TRBD1 (5 bases). In germline, CDR1 is MNHEY, CDR2 SVGEGT. The V and J ends lost 2 bases and 5 bases respectively, with 7 bases between them. The CDR3 loop spans 13 amino acids.

The chain employs TRBV24-1 and TRBJ2-5; the match to TRBD1 covers 7 bases. This CDR3 has 14 residues. Germline V gene sequence: CDR1 KGHDR, CDR2 SFDVKD. Losses at the gene ends were 2 bases for V and 2 bases for J; bases not matched to a gene: 1. Here the CDR3 DNA reads TGTGCCACCAGTGATTCGGACAGGCAAGAGACCCAGTACTTC. As protein: CATSDSDRQETQYF.

This chain links TRBV4-3 with TRBJ1-5, with a possible D match to TRBD1 (6 bases). Trimming took 0 bases from V and 7 from J, leaving 13 bases between them. This CDR3 is built from 15 residues. Germline V gene data show CDR1 as LGHNA and CDR2 as YSLEER. DNA for the CDR3: TGCGCCAGCAGCCAAGACTGGGGGGGCGGACAGCCCCAGCATTTT. Protein: CASSQDWGGGQPQHF.

The CDR3 nucleotides are TGTGCCAGCAGTTTCCCGGGACAGGGGGGGTCACCCCTCCACTTT. It codes for CASSFPGQGGSPLHF. The V call is TRBV28, the J call TRBJ1-6; 11 bases agree with TRBD1. CDR3 length: 15 residues. V was pared by 3 bases and J by 10 bases, with 5 bases of the junction left unmatched. The germline V gene encodes CDR1 MDHEN and CDR2 SYDVKM.

This clone was picked up one time. The rearrangement uses TRBV6-1 and TRBJ1-3; D is uncertain. The V end was cut by 2 bases, the J end by 0 bases, with 5 bases between. The germline V gene encodes CDR1 MNHNS and CDR2 SASEGT. There are 14 residues in the CDR3. For the CDR3, the DNA is TGTGCCAGCAGTGAAAACCCCTCTGGAAACACCATATATTTT. It translates to CASSENPSGNTIYF.

The chain employs TRBV5-6 and TRBJ1-4; D is unclear. The germline CDR1 and CDR2 sequences are SGHDT and YYEEEE. The CDR3 runs 16 residues. Trimming removed 1 base at V and 7 bases at J, with 17 bases between. CDR3 DNA: TGTGCCAGCAGCTTGTATGGGGTAGCTGGTACTGAAAAACTGTTTTTT. Protein: CASSLYGVAGTEKLFF.

The chain uses TRBV10-3 and TRBJ2-7; maybe TRBD2 (6 bases). Trimming pared 3 bases from V and 4 bases from J, leaving 7 bases between. The CDR3 totals 12 residues. Germline CDR1 and CDR2: ENHRY and SYGVKD. CDR3 loop: CAISDRGYEQYV. The CDR3 DNA is TGTGCCATCAGTGACCGGGGGTACGAGCAGTACGTC.

The gene calls are TRBV5-5 and TRBJ2-3; perhaps D is TRBD1 or TRBD2 (5 bases each). The ends were cut back, 9 bases at V and 0 bases at J, with 14 bases in the middle. The CDR3 sequence is 14 residues long. The V gene's germline CDR1 is SGHKS and CDR2 YYEKEE (reference sequence). The CDR3 bases are TGTGCCAACGCGATGGGGGATAGCACAGATACGCAGTATTTT. Translating it yields CANAMGDSTDTQYF.

The chain is built from TRBV6-5 and TRBJ1-4, with D maybe TRBD1 (6 bases). The CDR3 sequence is 14 residues long. Germline CDR1 and CDR2: MNHEY and SVGAGI. Trimming shortened V by 6 bases and J by 6 bases, and 14 bases separated the two germline ends. CDR3 nucleotide sequence: TGTGCCAGCAGGAGACCGCAGGGGTATGAAAAACTGTTTTTT. Translating gives CASRRPQGYEKLFF.

The genes are TRBV13 and TRBJ2-1; TRBD2 aligns across 8 bases. Germline loops: CDR1 PRHDT, CDR2 FYEKMQ (reference sequence). With 5 bases clipped from V and 5 bases from J, the junction kept 8 bases outside the gene matches. This CDR3 comprises 15 residues. The CDR3 DNA sequence: TGTGCCAGCAGCCGAGCGGGGGTGACCAACAATGAGCAGTTCTTC. Translation: CASSRAGVTNNEQFF.

This chain connects TRBV9 to TRBJ2-3; no firm D call. The V end lost 4 bases, the J end lost 8 bases, and 8 bases lay between the germline ends. This CDR3 has 11 amino acids. Germline CDR1 is SGDLS and CDR2 is YYNGEE. The CDR3: CASSLVGTQYF. CDR3 sequence (DNA): TGTGCCAGCAGCCTCGTCGGTACGCAGTATTTT.

This rearrangement joins TRBV10-3 to TRBJ2-1; no firm D call. The CDR3 extends over 15 amino acids. V lost 2 bases to trimming and J lost 4 bases, with 12 bases between them. CDR1 is ENHRY, CDR2 SYGVKD, per germline. This CDR3 reads CAISERVAIYNEQFF. CDR3 nucleotides: TGTGCCATCAGTGAGAGAGTAGCTATTTACAATGAGCAGTTCTTC.

The V and J genes are TRBV30 and TRBJ1-1; D is ambiguous. Per the germline V gene, CDR1 is GTSNPN and CDR2 is SVGIG (reference sequence). The V end was cut by 3 bases, the J end by 0 bases, with 2 bases between. The CDR3 sequence is 11 residues long. The DNA for the CDR3 is TGTGCCTGGAGGGTGAACACTGAAGCTTTCTTT. Its protein is CAWRVNTEAFF. Supplemented by reference TRBV30 and TRBJ1-1, the full variable domain reads SQTIHQWPATLVQPVGSPLSLECTVEGTSNPNLYWYRQAAGRGLQLLFYSVGIGQISSEVPQNLSASRPQDRQFILSSKKLLLSDSGFYLCAWRVNTEAFFGQGTRLTVV.

The chain couples TRBV6-1 to TRBJ1-2; D remains unclear. V shed 0 bases and J shed 0 bases, with 8 bases lying between them. Germline V gene data show CDR1 as MNHNS and CDR2 as SASEGT. The CDR3 length is 15 residues. The CDR3 sequence: CASSEAGRANYGYTF. The CDR3, as DNA: TGTGCCAGCAGTGAAGCAGGGAGAGCTAACTATGGCTACACCTTC.

This chain uses TRBV6-5 with TRBJ2-1; D might be TRBD1 (5 bases). CDR1 is MNHEY, CDR2 SVGAGI, per germline. The CDR3 contains 14 residues. Trimming removed 10 bases from V and 6 bases from J, with 19 bases in between. CDR3 DNA: TGTGCCACCGACTCTGGGGCAGTTCGCAATGAGCAGTTCTTC. Translation: CATDSGAVRNEQFF.

The CDR3 region has the DNA TGTGCCAGCAGCCAACTCGGTGGCTACACCTTC. Its protein product is CASSQLGGYTF. This chain uses TRBV14 with TRBJ1-2; D is ambiguous. This CDR3 contains 11 residues. Between the trimmed V and J ends, which lost 2 bases and 7 bases, there was a span of 5 bases. Germline lookup yields CDR1 SGHDN and CDR2 FVKESK.

The chain combines TRBV5-8 with TRBJ2-1; D might be TRBD2 (6 bases). Per germline, CDR1 SGHTS and CDR2 YDEGEE. The CDR3 loop spans 15 amino acids. V dropped 7 bases and J dropped 0 bases, with 14 bases sitting between them. CDR3 DNA: TGTGCCAGCCCAAGCGACGGGAGCTCCTACAATGAGCAGTTCTTC. This codes for CASPSDGSSYNEQFF.

This sequence joins TRBV27 and TRBJ1-2; maybe TRBD1 (5 bases). V lost 5 bases and J lost 4, with 20 bases in between. Germline V gene data show CDR1 as MNHEY and CDR2 as SMNVEV (reference sequence). This CDR3 is built from 16 residues. The CDR3 sequence: CASSPGLPYILYGYTF. DNA of the CDR3: TGTGCCAGCAGTCCGGGGCTCCCATATATCCTCTATGGCTACACCTTC.

V and J are TRBV21-1 and TRBJ1-5. TRBV21-1 is a listed pseudogene. The CDR3 is made up of 14 amino acids. CDR3 DNA sequence: TGTGCCAGCAGCAGCGAGATTCTCGCACAGCCCCAGCATTTT. Protein sequence: CASSSEILAQPQHF.

The rearrangement links TRBV9 to TRBJ2-5; D not certain. The CDR3 has 16 residues. V was cut by 0 bases and J by 2 bases, with 14 bases left in between. CDR1 and CDR2 (germline): SGDLS, YYNGEE. The CDR3 DNA reads as TGTGCCAGCAGCGTAGGAATCCTACCGGTTCAAGAGACCCAGTACTTC. Translating gives CASSVGILPVQETQYF.

The rearrangement links TRBV6-5 to TRBJ2-3; 7 bases align to TRBD2. This CDR3 comprises 16 residues. Germline V gene data show CDR1 as MNHEY and CDR2 as SVGAGI. V dropped 2 bases and J dropped 1; count of bases not matched to a gene: 6. The CDR3 here is CASSYLGGMGTDTQYF. CDR3 DNA sequence: TGTGCCAGCAGTTACCTGGGGGGGATGGGCACAGATACGCAGTATTTT.

The chain employs TRBV4-3 and TRBJ2-1; D may correspond to TRBD1 or TRBD2 (5 bases each). CDR3 length: 17 amino acids. From germline, CDR1 is LGHNA and CDR2 YSLEER. Trimming stripped 2 bases from V and 4 bases from J, with 18 bases between. The DNA of the CDR3 is TGCGCCAGCAGCCAAAAGATAGGTGGGACCGCTTACAATGAGCAGTTCTTC. Protein product: CASSQKIGGTAYNEQFF.

The chain uses TRBV2 and TRBJ1-3, with 10 bases lining up with TRBD1. V was pared by 7 bases and J by 2 bases, with 5 bases of the junction left unmatched. The CDR3 is 15 amino acids. Germline-derived CDR1 and CDR2 are SNHLY and FYNNEI. The CDR3 is CASKTGTGAGNTIYF. CDR3 DNA sequence: TGTGCCAGCAAAACCGGGACAGGGGCTGGAAACACCATATATTTT. Looking up the rest from reference TRBV2 and TRBJ1-3 gives the full variable domain: EPEVTQTPSHQVTQMGQEVILRCVPISNHLYFYWYRQILGQKVEFLVSFYNNEISEKSEIFDDQFSVERPDGSNFTLKIRSTKLEDSAMYFCASKTGTGAGNTIYFGEGSWLTVV.

V gene TRBV3-1 (or the pseudogene TRBV3-2) combines with J gene TRBJ2-4, with 7 bases matching TRBD2. The germline CDR1 and CDR2 sequences are LGHDT and YNNKEL (reference sequence). This CDR3 comprises 14 residues. V lost 4 bases, J lost 6 bases, and 6 bases stayed unmatched. The DNA of the CDR3 is TGTGCCAGCAGCCCCGCGGGAGCAACAAACATTCAGTACTTC. Translating it yields CASSPAGATNIQYF.